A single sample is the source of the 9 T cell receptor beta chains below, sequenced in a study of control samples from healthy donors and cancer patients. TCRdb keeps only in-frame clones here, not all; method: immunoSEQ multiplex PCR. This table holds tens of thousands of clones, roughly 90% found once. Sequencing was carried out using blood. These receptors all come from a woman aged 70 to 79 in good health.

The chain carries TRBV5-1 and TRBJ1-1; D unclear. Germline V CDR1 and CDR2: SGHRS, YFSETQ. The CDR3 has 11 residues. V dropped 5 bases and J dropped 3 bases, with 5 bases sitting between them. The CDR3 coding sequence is TGCGCCAGCAGGTACCACACTGAAGCTTTCTTT. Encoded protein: CASRYHTEAFF.

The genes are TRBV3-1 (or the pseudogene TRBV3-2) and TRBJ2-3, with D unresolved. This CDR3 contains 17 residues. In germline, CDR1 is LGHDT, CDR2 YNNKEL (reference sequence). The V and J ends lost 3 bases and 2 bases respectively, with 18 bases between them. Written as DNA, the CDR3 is TGTGCCAGCAGCCATTTTCGAATGGAGCAGGTCACAGATACGCAGTATTTT. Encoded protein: CASSHFRMEQVTDTQYF.

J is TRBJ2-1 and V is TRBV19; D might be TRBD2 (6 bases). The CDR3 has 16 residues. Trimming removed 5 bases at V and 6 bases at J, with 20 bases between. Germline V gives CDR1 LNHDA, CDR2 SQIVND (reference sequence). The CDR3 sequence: CASSADYRRWANEQFF. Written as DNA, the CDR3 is TGTGCCAGTAGTGCGGACTACCGACGCTGGGCCAATGAGCAGTTCTTC.

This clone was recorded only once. The CDR3 is CASSKRENTEAFF. CDR3 coding DNA: TGTGCCAGTTCAAAAAGGGAGAACACTGAAGCTTTCTTT. This chain joins TRBV25-1 and TRBJ1-1; no definite D call. The CDR3 is 13 amino acids. CDR1 is MGHDK and CDR2 is SYGVNS in the germline V gene. Trimming shortened V by 9 bases and J by 1 base, and 12 bases separated the two germline ends.

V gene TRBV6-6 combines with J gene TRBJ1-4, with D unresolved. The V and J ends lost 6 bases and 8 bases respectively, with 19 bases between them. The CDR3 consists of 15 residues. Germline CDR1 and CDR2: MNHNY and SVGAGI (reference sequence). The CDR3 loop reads CASSLHEGSVEKLFF. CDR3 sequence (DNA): TGTGCCAGCAGCCTACACGAGGGTTCGGTGGAAAAACTGTTTTTT.

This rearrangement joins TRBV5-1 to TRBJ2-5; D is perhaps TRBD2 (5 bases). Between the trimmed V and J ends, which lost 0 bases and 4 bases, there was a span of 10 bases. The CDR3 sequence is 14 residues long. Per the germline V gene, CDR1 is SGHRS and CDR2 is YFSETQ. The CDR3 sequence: CASSLGTAGETQYF. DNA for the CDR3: TGCGCCAGCAGCTTGGGGACGGCGGGAGAGACCCAGTACTTC.

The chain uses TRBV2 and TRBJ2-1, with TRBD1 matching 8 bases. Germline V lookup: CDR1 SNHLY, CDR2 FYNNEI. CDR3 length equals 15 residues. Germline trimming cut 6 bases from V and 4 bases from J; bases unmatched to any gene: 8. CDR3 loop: CASSSGQGDYNEQFF. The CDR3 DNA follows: TGTGCCAGCAGCTCCGGACAGGGAGATTACAATGAGCAGTTCTTC.

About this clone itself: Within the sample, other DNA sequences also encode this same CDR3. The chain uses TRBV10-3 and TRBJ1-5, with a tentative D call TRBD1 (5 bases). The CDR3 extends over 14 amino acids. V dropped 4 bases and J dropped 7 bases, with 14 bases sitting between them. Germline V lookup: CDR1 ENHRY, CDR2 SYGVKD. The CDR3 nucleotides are TGTGCCATCAGTGGAGGGGACGGGGGGCAGCCCCAGCATTTT. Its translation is CAISGGDGGQPQHF.

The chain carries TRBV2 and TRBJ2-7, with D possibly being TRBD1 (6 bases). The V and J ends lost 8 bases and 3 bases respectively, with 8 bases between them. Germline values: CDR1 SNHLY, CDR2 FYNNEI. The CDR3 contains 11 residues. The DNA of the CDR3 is TGTGCCAGCCAGGACAGCTACGAGCAGTACTTC. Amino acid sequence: CASQDSYEQYF.